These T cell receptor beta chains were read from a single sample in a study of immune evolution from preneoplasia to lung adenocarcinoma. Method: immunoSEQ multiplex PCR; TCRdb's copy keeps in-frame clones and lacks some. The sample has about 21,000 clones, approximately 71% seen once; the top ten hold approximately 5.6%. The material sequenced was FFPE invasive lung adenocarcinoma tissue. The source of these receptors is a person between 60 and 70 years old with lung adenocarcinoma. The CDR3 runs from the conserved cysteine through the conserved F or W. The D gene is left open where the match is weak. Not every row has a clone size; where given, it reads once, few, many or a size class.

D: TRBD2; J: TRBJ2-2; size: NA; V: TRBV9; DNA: TGTGCCAGCAGCCCCCGGGGACTAGCGGGAGGGACGAACACCGGGGAGCTGTTTTTT; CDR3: CASSPRGLAGGTNTGELFF
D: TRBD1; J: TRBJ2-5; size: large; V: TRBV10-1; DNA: TGCGCCAGCAGTCGGGGACAGGGAGAGACCCAGTACTTC; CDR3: CASSRGQGETQYF
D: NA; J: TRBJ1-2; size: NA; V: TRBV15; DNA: TGTGCCACCAGCAGAGGCGGTGGTGATGGCTACACCTTC; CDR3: CATSRGGGDGYTF
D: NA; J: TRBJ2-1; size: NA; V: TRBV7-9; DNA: TGCGCCAGCAGCCAAGGAGCCAGGGAGCAGTTCTTC; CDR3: CASSQGAREQFF
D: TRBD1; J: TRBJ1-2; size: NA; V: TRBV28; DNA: TGTGCCACCTCGGGACAGCACTATGGCTACACCTTC; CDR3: CATSGQHYGYTF
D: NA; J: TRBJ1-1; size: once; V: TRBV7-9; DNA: TGTGCCAGCAGCTCCTCTAAAGGGAGCACTGAAGCTTTCTTT; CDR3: CASSSSKGSTEAFF
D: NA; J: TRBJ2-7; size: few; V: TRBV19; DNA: TGTGCCAGTAGTATAGCAGGGTCCGAGCAGTACTTC; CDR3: CASSIAGSEQYF
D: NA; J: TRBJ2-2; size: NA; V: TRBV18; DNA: TGTGCCAGCTCACCCGGGGACAACACCGGGGAGCTGTTTTTT; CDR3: CASSPGDNTGELFF
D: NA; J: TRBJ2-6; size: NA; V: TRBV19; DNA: TGTGCCAGTAGTCCAGGTCAAGCCTCTGGGGCCAACGTCCTGACTTTC; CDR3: CASSPGQASGANVLTF
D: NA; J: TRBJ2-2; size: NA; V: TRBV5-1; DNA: TGCGCCAGCAGCTTGGCTCGGGGTGGCACCGGGGAGCTGTTTTTT; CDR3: CASSLARGGTGELFF
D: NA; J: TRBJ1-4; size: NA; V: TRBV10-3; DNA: TGTGCCACCTCGGCCGGGCCGGGCAGGGAAGATGAAAAACTGTTTTTT; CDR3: CATSAGPGREDEKLFF
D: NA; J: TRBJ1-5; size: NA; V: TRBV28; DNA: TGTGCCAGCAGCACCGGGGGGGGAGGGGTTCAGCCCCAGCATTTT; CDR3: CASSTGGGGVQPQHF
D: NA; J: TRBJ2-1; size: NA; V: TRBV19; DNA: TGTGCCAGTACCCTCGACGACAATGAGCAGTTCTTC; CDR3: CASTLDDNEQFF